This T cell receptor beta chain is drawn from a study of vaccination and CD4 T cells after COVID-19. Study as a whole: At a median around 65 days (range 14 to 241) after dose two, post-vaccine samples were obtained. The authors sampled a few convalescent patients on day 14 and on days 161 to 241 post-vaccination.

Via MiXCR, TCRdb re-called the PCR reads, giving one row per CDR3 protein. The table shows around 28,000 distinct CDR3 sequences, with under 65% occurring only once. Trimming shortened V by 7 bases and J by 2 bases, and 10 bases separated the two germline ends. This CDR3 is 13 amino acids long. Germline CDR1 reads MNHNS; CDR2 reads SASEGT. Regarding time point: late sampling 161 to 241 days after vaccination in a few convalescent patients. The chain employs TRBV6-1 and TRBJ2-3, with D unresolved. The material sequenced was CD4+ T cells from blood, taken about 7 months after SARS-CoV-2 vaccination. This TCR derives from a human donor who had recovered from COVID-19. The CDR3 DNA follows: TGTGCCAGCACCCGTGCAGTCACAGATACGCAGTATTTT. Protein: CASTRAVTDTQYF.